This T cell receptor beta chain was observed in a study of shared clonotypes between healthy human individuals. Study context: Sampling drew on donors who were a couple of women and a few men aged 18 to 49. Researchers assigned three CD4 naive, three CD4 memory, two CD8 naive and one CD8 memory plate to each donor.

About this clone itself: Its specificity is unknown.

In germline, CDR1 is SGHTA, CDR2 FQGTGA. There are 15 residues in the CDR3. The V segment lost 5 bases and the J segment 4 bases; nucleotides outside the gene matches: 10. Per the original methods: Junction-only sequences without quality scores came from ImmunoSEQ, so filtering differed. Clones were read by immunoSEQ multiplex PCR, and TCRdb kept only the in-frame ones, dropping some. V and J calls and clone size are as listed in that table; D and trimming were resolved from the DNA. The sample holds around 550,000 clones, roughly 95% seen once. Notes on the study in general: Naive subsets typically showed greater estimated richness than memory subsets.

Naive CD8 cells lacked CD45RO and underwent positive selection for CCR7, leaving out terminally differentiated effector memory CD45RA+ cells. This receptor was obtained from a woman aged 25-40 years in good health. This chain links TRBV7-3 with TRBJ1-2, with 7 positions matching TRBD1. Sequencing used naive CD8+ T cells sorted from blood. The CDR3 DNA follows: TGTGCCAGCAGCCTGCGACAGGGACGGTTCTATGGCTACACCTTC. It encodes CASSLRQGRFYGYTF.